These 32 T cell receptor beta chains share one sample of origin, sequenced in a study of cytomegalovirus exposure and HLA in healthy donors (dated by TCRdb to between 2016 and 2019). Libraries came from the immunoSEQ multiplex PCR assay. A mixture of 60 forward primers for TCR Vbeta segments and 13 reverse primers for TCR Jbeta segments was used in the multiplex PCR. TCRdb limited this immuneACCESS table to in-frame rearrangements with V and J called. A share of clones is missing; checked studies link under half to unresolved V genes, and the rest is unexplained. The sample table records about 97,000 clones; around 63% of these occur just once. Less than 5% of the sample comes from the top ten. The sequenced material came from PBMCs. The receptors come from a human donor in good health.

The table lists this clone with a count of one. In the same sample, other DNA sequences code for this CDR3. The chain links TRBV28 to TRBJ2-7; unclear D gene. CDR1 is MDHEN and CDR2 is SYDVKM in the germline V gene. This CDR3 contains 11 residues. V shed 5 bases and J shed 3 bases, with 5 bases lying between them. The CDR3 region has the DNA TGTGCCAGCAGTCTTCTCTACGAGCAGTACTTC. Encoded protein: CASSLLYEQYF.

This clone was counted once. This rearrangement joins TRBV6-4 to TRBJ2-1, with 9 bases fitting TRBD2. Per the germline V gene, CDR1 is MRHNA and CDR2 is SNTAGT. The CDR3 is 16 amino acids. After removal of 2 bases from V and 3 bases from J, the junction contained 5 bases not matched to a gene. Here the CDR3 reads CASSDQLAGDYNEQFF. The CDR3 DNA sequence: TGTGCCAGCAGTGACCAACTAGCGGGTGACTACAATGAGCAGTTCTTC.

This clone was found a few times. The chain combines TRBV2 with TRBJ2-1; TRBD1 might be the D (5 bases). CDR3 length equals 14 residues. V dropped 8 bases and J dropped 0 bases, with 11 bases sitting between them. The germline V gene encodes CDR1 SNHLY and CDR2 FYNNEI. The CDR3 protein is CASFDRSSYNEQFF. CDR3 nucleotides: TGTGCCAGCTTCGACAGAAGCTCCTACAATGAGCAGTTCTTC.

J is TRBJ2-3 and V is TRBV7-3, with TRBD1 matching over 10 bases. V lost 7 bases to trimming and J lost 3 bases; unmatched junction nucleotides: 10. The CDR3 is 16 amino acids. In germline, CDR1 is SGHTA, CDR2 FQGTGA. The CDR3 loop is CASTSYPGQGTDTQYF. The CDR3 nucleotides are TGTGCCAGCACCTCGTACCCGGGACAGGGGACAGATACGCAGTATTTT.

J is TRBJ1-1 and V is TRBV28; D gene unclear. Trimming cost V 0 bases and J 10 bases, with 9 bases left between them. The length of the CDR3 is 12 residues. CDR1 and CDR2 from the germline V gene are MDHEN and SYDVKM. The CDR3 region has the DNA TGTGCCAGCAGTTTATGGGGCCTGGGAGCTTTCTTT. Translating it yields CASSLWGLGAFF.

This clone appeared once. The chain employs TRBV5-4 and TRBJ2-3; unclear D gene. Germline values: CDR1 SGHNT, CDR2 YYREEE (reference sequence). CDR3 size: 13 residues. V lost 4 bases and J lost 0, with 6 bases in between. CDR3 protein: CASSSPSTDTQYF. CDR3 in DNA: TGTGCCAGCAGCAGCCCTAGCACAGATACGCAGTATTTT.

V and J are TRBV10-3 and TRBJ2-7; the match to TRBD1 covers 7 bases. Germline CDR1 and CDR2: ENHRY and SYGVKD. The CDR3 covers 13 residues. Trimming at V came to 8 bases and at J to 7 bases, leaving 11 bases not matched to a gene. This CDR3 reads CAIGTELGMEQYF. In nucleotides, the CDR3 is TGTGCCATCGGGACAGAACTGGGGATGGAGCAGTACTTC.

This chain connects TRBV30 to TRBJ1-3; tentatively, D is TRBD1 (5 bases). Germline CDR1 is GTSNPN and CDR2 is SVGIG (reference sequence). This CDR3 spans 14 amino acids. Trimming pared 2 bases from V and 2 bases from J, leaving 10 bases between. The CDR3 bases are TGTGCCTGGAGTCTAGGGGATACTGGAAACACCATATATTTT. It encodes CAWSLGDTGNTIYF.

CDR3 sequence (DNA): TGTGCCAGCAGCTTAGGGACTAGCGGGAGAGAGACCCAGTACTTC. Protein product: CASSLGTSGRETQYF. This chain uses TRBV11-2 with TRBJ2-5; 13 bases match TRBD2. In germline, CDR1 is SGHAT, CDR2 FQNNGV. J was trimmed by 4 bases and V by 1 base; bases with no gene match: 0. The CDR3 loop spans 15 amino acids.

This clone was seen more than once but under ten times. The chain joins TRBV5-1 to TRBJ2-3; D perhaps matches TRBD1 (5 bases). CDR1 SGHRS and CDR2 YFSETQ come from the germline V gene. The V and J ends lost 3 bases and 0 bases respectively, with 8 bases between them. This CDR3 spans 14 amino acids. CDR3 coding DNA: TGCGCCAGCAGCTCGACAGCTAGCACAGATACGCAGTATTTT. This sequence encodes CASSSTASTDTQYF.

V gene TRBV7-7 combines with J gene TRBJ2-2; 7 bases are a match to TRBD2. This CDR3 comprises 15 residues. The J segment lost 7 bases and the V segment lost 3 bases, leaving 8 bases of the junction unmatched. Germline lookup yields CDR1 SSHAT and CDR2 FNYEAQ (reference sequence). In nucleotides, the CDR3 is TGTGCCAGCAGCTTCGTGGCGGGAGCGGGCGGGGAGCTGTTTTTT. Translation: CASSFVAGAGGELFF.

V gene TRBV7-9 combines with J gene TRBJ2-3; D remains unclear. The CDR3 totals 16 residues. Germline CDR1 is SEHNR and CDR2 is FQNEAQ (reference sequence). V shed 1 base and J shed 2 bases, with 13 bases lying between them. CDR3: CASSLDWVGATDTQYF. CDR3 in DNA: TGTGCCAGCAGCTTAGACTGGGTAGGAGCCACAGATACGCAGTATTTT.

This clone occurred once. CDR3 DNA sequence: TGTGCCAGCAGAAACGACAGGGGGAACACCTATGGCTACACCTTC. Protein: CASRNDRGNTYGYTF. V and J are TRBV2 and TRBJ1-2; 9 bases align to TRBD1. The CDR3 runs 15 residues. The ends lost 6 bases at V and 4 bases at J; junction bases unmatched: 9. The germline gives CDR1 SNHLY, CDR2 FYNNEI.

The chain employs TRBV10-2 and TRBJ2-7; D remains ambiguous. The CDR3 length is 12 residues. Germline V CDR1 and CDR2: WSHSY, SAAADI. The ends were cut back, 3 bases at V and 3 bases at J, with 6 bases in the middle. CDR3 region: CASSDLNYEQYF. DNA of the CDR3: TGCGCCAGCAGTGACCTTAACTACGAGCAGTACTTC.

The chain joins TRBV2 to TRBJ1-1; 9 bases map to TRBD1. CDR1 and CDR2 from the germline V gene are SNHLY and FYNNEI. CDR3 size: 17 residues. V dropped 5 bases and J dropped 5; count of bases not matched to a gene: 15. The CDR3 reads CASSSFRSGQGYTEAFF. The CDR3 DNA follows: TGTGCCAGCAGTTCTTTTAGATCCGGACAGGGGTATACTGAAGCTTTCTTT.

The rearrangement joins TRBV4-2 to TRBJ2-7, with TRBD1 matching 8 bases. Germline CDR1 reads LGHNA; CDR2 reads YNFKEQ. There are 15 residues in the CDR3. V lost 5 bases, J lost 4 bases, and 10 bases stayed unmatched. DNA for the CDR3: TGTGCCAGCAGCGAAGGCGGGACAGGTCCTTACGAGCAGTACTTC. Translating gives CASSEGGTGPYEQYF.

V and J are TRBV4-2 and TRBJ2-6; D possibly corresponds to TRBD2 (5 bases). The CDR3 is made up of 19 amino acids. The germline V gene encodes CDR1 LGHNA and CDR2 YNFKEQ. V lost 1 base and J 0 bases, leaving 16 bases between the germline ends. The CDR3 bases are TGTGCCAGCAGCCAAGTTGATATGAGAGGGAGCTCTGGGGCCAACGTCCTGACTTTC. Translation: CASSQVDMRGSSGANVLTF.

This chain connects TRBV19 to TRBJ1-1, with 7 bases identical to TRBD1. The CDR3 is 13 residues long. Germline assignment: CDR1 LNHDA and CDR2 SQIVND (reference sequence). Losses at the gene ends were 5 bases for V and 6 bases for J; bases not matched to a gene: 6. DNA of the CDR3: TGTGCCAGTAGTGAGGGGGCGGGATCTGAAGCTTTCTTT. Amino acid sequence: CASSEGAGSEAFF.

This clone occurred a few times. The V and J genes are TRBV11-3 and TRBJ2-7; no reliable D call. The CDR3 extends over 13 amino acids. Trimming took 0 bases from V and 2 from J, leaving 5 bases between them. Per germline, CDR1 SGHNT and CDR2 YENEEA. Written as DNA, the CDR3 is TGTGCCAGCAGCTTAGACGACACCTACGAGCAGTACTTC. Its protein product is CASSLDDTYEQYF.

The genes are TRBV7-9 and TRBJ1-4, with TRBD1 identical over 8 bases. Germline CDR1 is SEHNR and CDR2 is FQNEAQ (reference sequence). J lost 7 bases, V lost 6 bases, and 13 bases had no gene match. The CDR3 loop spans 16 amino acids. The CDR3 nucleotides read TGTGCCAGCAGTAAGGATCGAGCAGGGGGCCTTGAAAAACTGTTTTTT. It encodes CASSKDRAGGLEKLFF.

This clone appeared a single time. The CDR3 loop reads CASSGGPGGHNEQFF. For the CDR3, the DNA is TGTGCCAGCAGCGGGGGTCCGGGCGGACACAATGAGCAGTTCTTC. V is TRBV27 and J is TRBJ2-1; possible D gene TRBD2, 6 bases. The V gene's germline CDR1 is MNHEY and CDR2 SMNVEV (reference sequence). The CDR3 consists of 15 residues. Trimming removed 6 bases from V and 5 bases from J, with 17 bases in between.

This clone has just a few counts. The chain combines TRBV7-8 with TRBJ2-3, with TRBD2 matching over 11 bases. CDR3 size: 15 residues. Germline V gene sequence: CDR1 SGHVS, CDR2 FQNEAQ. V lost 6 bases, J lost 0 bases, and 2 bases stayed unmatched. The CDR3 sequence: CASRRTSGSTDTQYF. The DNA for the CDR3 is TGTGCCAGCAGACGGACTAGCGGGAGCACAGATACGCAGTATTTT. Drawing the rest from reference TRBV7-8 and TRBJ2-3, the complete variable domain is GAGVSQSPRYKVAKRGQDVALRCDPISGHVSLFWYQQALGQGPEFLTYFQNEAQLDKSGLPSDRFFAERPEGSVSTLKIQRTQQEDSAVYLCASRRTSGSTDTQYFGPGTRLTVL.

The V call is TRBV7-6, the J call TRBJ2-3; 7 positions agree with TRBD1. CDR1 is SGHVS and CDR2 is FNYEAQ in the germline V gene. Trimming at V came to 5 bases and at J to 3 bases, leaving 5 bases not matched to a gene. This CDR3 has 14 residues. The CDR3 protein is CASSPDRETDTQYF. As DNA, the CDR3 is TGTGCCAGCAGCCCTGACAGGGAAACAGATACGCAGTATTTT.

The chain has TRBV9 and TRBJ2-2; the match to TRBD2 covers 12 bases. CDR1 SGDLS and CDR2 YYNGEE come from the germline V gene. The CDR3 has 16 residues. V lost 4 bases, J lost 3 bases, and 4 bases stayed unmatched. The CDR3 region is CASSYGLAGYTGELFF. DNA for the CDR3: TGTGCCAGCAGCTACGGACTAGCGGGATACACCGGGGAGCTGTTTTTT.

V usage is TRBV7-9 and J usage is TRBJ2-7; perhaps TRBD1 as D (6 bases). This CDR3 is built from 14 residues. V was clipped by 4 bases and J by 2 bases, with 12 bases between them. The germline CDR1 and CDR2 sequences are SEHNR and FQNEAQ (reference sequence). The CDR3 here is CASSSRDKTYEQYF. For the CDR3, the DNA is TGTGCCAGCAGCTCCCGGGACAAGACCTACGAGCAGTACTTC. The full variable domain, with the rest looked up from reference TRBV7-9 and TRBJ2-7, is DTGVSQNPRHKITKRGQNVTFRCDPISEHNRLYWYRQTLGQGPEFLTYFQNEAQLEKSRLLSDRFSAERPKGSFSTLEIQRTEQGDSAMYLCASSSRDKTYEQYFGPGTRLTVT.

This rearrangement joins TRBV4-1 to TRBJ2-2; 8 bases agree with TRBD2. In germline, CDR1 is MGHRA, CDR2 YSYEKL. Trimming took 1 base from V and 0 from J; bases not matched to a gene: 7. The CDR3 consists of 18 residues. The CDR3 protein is CASSQGRDSGTNTGELFF. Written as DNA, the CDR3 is TGCGCCAGCAGCCAAGGGAGGGATAGCGGGACGAACACCGGGGAGCTGTTTTTT.

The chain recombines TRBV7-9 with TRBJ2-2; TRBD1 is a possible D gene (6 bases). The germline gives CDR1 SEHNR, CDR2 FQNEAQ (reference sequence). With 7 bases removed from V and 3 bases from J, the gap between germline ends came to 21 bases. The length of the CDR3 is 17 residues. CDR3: CASKGDETQVDTGELFF. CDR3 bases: TGTGCCAGCAAGGGGGATGAAACTCAGGTGGACACCGGGGAGCTGTTTTTT.

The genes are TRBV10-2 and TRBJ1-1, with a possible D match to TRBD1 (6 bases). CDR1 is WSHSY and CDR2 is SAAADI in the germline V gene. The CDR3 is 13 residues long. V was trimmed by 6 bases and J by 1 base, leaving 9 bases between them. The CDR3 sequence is CASSIQGNTEAFF. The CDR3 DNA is TGCGCCAGCAGCATACAGGGGAACACTGAAGCTTTCTTT.

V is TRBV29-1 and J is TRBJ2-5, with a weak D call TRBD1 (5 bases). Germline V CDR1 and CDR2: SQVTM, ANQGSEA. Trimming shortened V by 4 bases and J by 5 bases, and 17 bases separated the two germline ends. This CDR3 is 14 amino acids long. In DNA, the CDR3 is TGCAGCGTTGGATTTTCAGGGTTGTCCGAGACCCAGTACTTC. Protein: CSVGFSGLSETQYF.

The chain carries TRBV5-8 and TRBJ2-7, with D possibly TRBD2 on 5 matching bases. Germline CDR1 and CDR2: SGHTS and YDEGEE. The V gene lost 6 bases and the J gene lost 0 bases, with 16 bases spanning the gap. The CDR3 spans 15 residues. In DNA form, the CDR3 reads TGTGCCAGCAAATCGGAGAGGGCCGACTCCTACGAGCAGTACTTC. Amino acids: CASKSERADSYEQYF.

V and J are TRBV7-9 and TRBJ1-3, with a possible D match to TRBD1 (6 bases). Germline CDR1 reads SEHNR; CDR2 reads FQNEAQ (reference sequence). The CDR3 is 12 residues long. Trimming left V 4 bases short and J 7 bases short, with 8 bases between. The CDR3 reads CASSSQGNTIYF. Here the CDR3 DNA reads TGTGCCAGCAGCTCACAGGGCAACACCATATATTTT.

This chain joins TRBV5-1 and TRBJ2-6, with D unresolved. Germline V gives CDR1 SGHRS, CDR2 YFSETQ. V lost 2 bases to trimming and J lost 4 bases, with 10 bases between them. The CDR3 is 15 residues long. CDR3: CASSFGASGANVLTF. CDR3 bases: TGCGCCAGCAGCTTTGGAGCATCCGGGGCCAACGTCCTGACTTTC.